Below are 18 T cell receptor beta chains sequenced from a single sample in a study of monozygotic twins with cystic fibrosis. The assay was immunoSEQ multiplex PCR, and TCRdb's table has in-frame clones only and misses some. The sample contains about 14,000 clones, 95% to 99% of which appear only once. The sequenced sample was blood. These receptors originate from a girl aged 2 to 9 with cystic fibrosis.

The chain employs TRBV9 and TRBJ2-7; TRBD2 agrees at 9 bases. Germline V lookup: CDR1 SGDLS, CDR2 YYNGEE. Trimming cost V 0 bases and J 1 base; bases outside gene matches: 8. The CDR3 has 17 residues. CDR3 region: CASSVGLAGPGSYEQYF. The CDR3 nucleotides read TGTGCCAGCAGCGTAGGGCTAGCGGGACCTGGTTCCTACGAGCAGTACTTC.

J is TRBJ1-1 and V is TRBV27, with a weak D call TRBD1 (5 bases). V was shortened by 6 bases and J by 1 base, with 9 bases between the two germline ends. The CDR3 covers 13 residues. The germline V gene has CDR1 MNHEY and CDR2 SMNVEV (reference sequence). CDR3 residues: CASSPRGNTEAFF. For the CDR3, the DNA is TGTGCCAGCAGCCCAAGGGGGAACACTGAAGCTTTCTTT.

The genes are TRBV7-2 and TRBJ1-5; D is uncertain. The CDR3 consists of 15 residues. Germline values: CDR1 SGHTA, CDR2 FQGNSA. V was clipped by 2 bases and J by 2 bases, with 10 bases between them. CDR3 nucleotides: TGTGCCAGCAGCTTATCAGTCATAGGCAATCAGCCCCAGCATTTT. This encodes CASSLSVIGNQPQHF.

In this sample, this clone turned up once. The chain couples TRBV19 to TRBJ1-3; 7 bases agree with TRBD1. The CDR3 extends over 16 amino acids. J gave up 2 bases and V 5 bases, and 9 bases lay outside the gene matches. Germline lookup yields CDR1 LNHDA and CDR2 SQIVND (reference sequence). The CDR3 here is CASSHTGDLAGNTIYF. CDR3 in DNA: TGTGCCAGTAGTCACACAGGGGACCTGGCTGGAAACACCATATATTTT.

The chain combines TRBV7-9 with TRBJ2-7; 10 bases are shared with TRBD2. Trimming removed 3 bases from V and 7 bases from J; junction bases left unmatched: 18. Germline V gene lookup returns CDR1 SEHNR and CDR2 FQNEAQ (reference sequence). The CDR3 loop spans 18 amino acids. The CDR3 is CASSLGSGLAEKAKEQYF. The CDR3, as DNA: TGTGCCAGCAGCTTGGGAAGCGGACTAGCGGAAAAGGCCAAGGAGCAGTACTTC.

The chain links TRBV4-3 to TRBJ1-5, with D possibly being TRBD1 (5 bases). Per germline, CDR1 LGHNA and CDR2 YSLEER. This CDR3 region has 15 residues. The ends were cut back, 0 bases at V and 4 bases at J, with 10 bases in the middle. The CDR3 sequence: CASSQDISGNQPQHF. CDR3 coding DNA: TGCGCCAGCAGCCAAGATATCTCAGGGAATCAGCCCCAGCATTTT.

The chain joins TRBV9 to TRBJ1-3; 8 nucleotides line up with TRBD1. Germline V gives CDR1 SGDLS, CDR2 YYNGEE. After removal of 4 bases from V and 3 bases from J, the junction contained 9 bases not matched to a gene. The CDR3 loop spans 16 amino acids. The CDR3 DNA reads TGTGCCAGCAGCTCCGGTCAGGGGGCCGGTGGAAACACCATATATTTT. Protein sequence: CASSSGQGAGGNTIYF.

This clone was seen a few times. The rearrangement joins TRBV7-6 to TRBJ2-2, with 7 bases lining up with TRBD2. Trimming at V came to 1 base and at J to 0 bases, leaving 5 bases not matched to a gene. CDR1 SGHVS and CDR2 FNYEAQ come from the germline V gene. The CDR3 sequence is 17 residues long. CDR3 bases: TGTGCCAGCAGCTTAGGCCTAGCGGAGGCGAACACCGGGGAGCTGTTTTTT. Residues: CASSLGLAEANTGELFF.

The chain combines TRBV5-5 with TRBJ2-7; D is possibly TRBD2 (6 bases). Per germline, CDR1 SGHKS and CDR2 YYEKEE (reference sequence). Deletions cut 1 base from V and 1 base from J, with 12 bases between. The CDR3 is made up of 15 amino acids. The CDR3 bases are TGTGCCAGCAGCTTGATCGTGGGGAGGTCCTACGAGCAGTACTTC. It codes for CASSLIVGRSYEQYF.

The J gene is TRBJ2-5, the V gene TRBV18; tentatively, D is TRBD1 (5 bases). Germline loops: CDR1 KGHSH, CDR2 LQKENI. V lost 5 bases and J 3 bases, leaving 10 bases between the germline ends. The CDR3 runs to 13 residues. The CDR3 DNA is TGTGCCAGCTCAACAACAGGTGAAGAGACCCAGTACTTC. The encoded protein is CASSTTGEETQYF.

The chain joins TRBV11-3 to TRBJ2-1, with unresolved D. In germline, CDR1 is SGHNT, CDR2 YENEEA. The CDR3 extends over 14 amino acids. Trimming left V 3 bases short and J 7 bases short, with 13 bases between. CDR3 in amino acids: CASSFSQPGNEQFF. The CDR3 DNA reads TGTGCCAGCAGCTTCTCCCAGCCTGGGAATGAGCAGTTCTTC.

CDR3 in DNA: TGCGCCAGCAGCCAAGCAAACAGCGGGACCTACGAGCAGTACTTC. Translating it yields CASSQANSGTYEQYF. The chain employs TRBV4-1 and TRBJ2-7; 7 bases agree with TRBD2. Trimming removed 1 base from V and 2 bases from J; junction bases left unmatched: 5. CDR1 and CDR2 from the germline V gene are MGHRA and YSYEKL. The CDR3 has 15 residues.

The chain is built from TRBV9 and TRBJ2-1; 9 positions agree with TRBD1. After removal of 0 bases from V and 3 bases from J, the junction contained 4 bases not matched to a gene. This CDR3 comprises 16 residues. Germline CDR1 and CDR2: SGDLS and YYNGEE. The CDR3 loop reads CASSVGGTGYYNEQFF. CDR3 sequence (DNA): TGTGCCAGCAGCGTAGGGGGGACAGGGTACTACAATGAGCAGTTCTTC.

The gene calls are TRBV29-1 and TRBJ2-7; TRBD1 matches at 8 bases. Per germline, CDR1 SQVTM and CDR2 ANQGSEA. The CDR3 is 14 amino acids. With V trimmed by 2 bases and J by 3 bases, 6 bases remained unmatched. This chain's CDR3 is CSVEQAGGDYEQYF. CDR3 DNA sequence: TGCAGCGTTGAACAGGCAGGGGGCGACTACGAGCAGTACTTC.

This chain connects TRBV7-8 to TRBJ2-2, with 9 bases that match TRBD2. Germline lookup yields CDR1 SGHVS and CDR2 FQNEAQ. J gave up 8 bases and V 0 bases, and 7 bases lay outside the gene matches. This CDR3 has 16 residues. CDR3 protein: CASSLAVAGGPGELFF. CDR3 nucleotides: TGTGCCAGCAGCTTAGCGGTTGCGGGAGGGCCAGGGGAGCTGTTTTTT.

This chain joins TRBV30 and TRBJ1-2; tentative D call: TRBD1 (5 bases). The CDR3 is 14 residues long. V lost 4 bases and J 4 bases, leaving 16 bases between the germline ends. Germline V gene lookup returns CDR1 GTSNPN and CDR2 SVGIG (reference sequence). The CDR3 DNA reads as TGTGCCTGGACCTTCCCGGGGGTGGGCTATGGCTACACCTTC. This gives the protein CAWTFPGVGYGYTF. The whole variable domain, filled in from reference TRBV30 and TRBJ1-2, reads SQTIHQWPATLVQPVGSPLSLECTVEGTSNPNLYWYRQAAGRGLQLLFYSVGIGQISSEVPQNLSASRPQDRQFILSSKKLLLSDSGFYLCAWTFPGVGYGYTFGSGTRLTVV.

The CDR3 protein is CASSLGEYEQYF. Here the CDR3 DNA reads TGTGCCAGCAGCTTAGGGGAATACGAGCAGTACTTC. This rearrangement joins TRBV7-9 to TRBJ2-7; D remains unclear. Germline V gene data show CDR1 as SEHNR and CDR2 as FQNEAQ (reference sequence). The CDR3 loop spans 12 amino acids. Trimming cost V 1 base and J 4 bases, with 5 bases left between them.

This clone was picked up one time. The chain links TRBV19 to TRBJ2-7; 7 bases fit TRBD1. This CDR3 comprises 11 residues. From germline, CDR1 is LNHDA and CDR2 SQIVND (reference sequence). Trimming cost V 10 bases and J 5 bases; bases outside gene matches: 5. The DNA for the CDR3 is TGTGCCACCGCCGACAGGGACGAGCAGTACTTC. This encodes CATADRDEQYF.